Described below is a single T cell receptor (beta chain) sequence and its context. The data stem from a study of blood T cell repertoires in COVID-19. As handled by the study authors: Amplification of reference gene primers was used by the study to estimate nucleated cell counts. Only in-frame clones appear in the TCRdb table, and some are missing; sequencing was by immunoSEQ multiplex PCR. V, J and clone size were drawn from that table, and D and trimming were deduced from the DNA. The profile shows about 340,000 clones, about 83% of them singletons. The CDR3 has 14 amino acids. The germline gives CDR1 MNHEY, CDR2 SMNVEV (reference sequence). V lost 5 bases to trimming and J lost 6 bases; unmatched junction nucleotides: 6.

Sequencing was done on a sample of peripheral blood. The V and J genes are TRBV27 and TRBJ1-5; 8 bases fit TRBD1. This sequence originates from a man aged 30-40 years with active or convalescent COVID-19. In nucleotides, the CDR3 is TGTGCCAGCAGTCTTGACAGGGGAAGTCAGCCCCAGCATTTT. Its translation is CASSLDRGSQPQHF.